This T cell receptor beta chain was captured by sequencing in a study of regulatory T cells in long-lasting Graves disease. Many counts were recorded for this clonotype. The germline V gene encodes CDR1 MNHGY and CDR2 SVAAGI. V shed 4 bases, J shed 6 bases, and the junction held 3 bases outside the gene matches. The CDR3 is 14 amino acids. Relying on iRepertoire HTBI primers and Arm-PCR of CDR3 regions, the team built TCR beta libraries. TCRdb fed the multiplex PCR reads into MiXCR, producing one record per CDR3 protein. The sample yields 600,000 to 650,000 distinct CDR3 sequences, about 15% seen once. Time point indicated: newly diagnosed GD, antithyroid drugs for less than 3 months. PBMC RNA served as the TCR library source. These data were also filed under a second study, of T cells in Graves' hyperthyroidism and ophthalmopathy.

The source is a woman younger than 45 with Graves disease. V and J are TRBV6-9 and TRBJ1-2, with 12 positions matching TRBD1. The sequenced sample was peripheral blood mononuclear cells (PBMCs), obtained at new diagnosis, from a patient treated with antithyroid drugs. The CDR3 spells CASSWDRGRDGYTF. The CDR3 nucleotides are TGTGCCAGCAGTTGGGACAGGGGGCGGGATGGCTACACCTTC.